One sample yielded the 9 T cell receptor beta chains listed below, sequenced in a study of identifying expanded T cells in peripheral blood. Libraries were prepared by immunoSEQ multiplex PCR; TCRdb keeps only in-frame clonotypes and omits some of them. The repertoire consists of over 90,000 clones, with approximately 88% occurring once and the leading ten covering approximately 6%. The specimen was blood. All receptors come from a person aged 18-70 years in good health.

The chain couples TRBV27 to TRBJ2-5; D remains unclear. The CDR3 has 14 residues. Germline CDR1 is MNHEY and CDR2 is SMNVEV (reference sequence). V was pared by 1 base and J by 2 bases, with 8 bases between. CDR3 DNA: TGTGCCAGCAGTTTATTTGTGGGGCAAGAGACCCAGTACTTC. Its translation: CASSLFVGQETQYF.

This rearrangement joins TRBV4-1 to TRBJ1-3; perhaps TRBD1 as D (5 bases). Looked up from germline, CDR1 is MGHRA and CDR2 is YSYEKL. This CDR3 contains 14 residues. The V end lost 5 bases, the J end lost 0 bases, and 8 bases lay between the germline ends. The CDR3 nucleotides are TGCGCCAGCAGCACACAGGACTCTGGAAACACCATATATTTT. Its protein product is CASSTQDSGNTIYF.

The CDR3 region is CASTTGRDTEAFF. DNA of the CDR3: TGTGCCAGCACGACAGGGAGGGACACTGAAGCTTTCTTT. This chain connects TRBV18 to TRBJ1-1; 7 bases line up with TRBD1. Germline CDR1 KGHSH, CDR2 LQKENI. Losses at the gene ends were 8 bases for V and 3 bases for J; bases not matched to a gene: 6. CDR3 length: 13 residues. The full variable domain, in which reference TRBV18 and TRBJ1-1 provide the parts outside the CDR3, is NAGVMQNPRHLVRRRGQEARLRCSPMKGHSHVYWYRQLPEEGLKFMVYLQKENIIDESGMPKERFSAEFPKEGPSILRIQQVVRGDSAAYFCASTTGRDTEAFFGQGTRLTVV.

The rearrangement joins TRBV5-1 to TRBJ1-6; D is possibly TRBD1 (5 bases). CDR3 length: 15 residues. Germline loops: CDR1 SGHRS, CDR2 YFSETQ. The V and J ends lost 7 bases and 6 bases respectively, with 17 bases between them. The CDR3, as DNA: TGCGCCAGCGCTGGGGGACGGCCGATTAATTCACCCCTCCACTTT. Translation gives CASAGGRPINSPLHF.

This rearrangement joins TRBV2 to TRBJ2-2; 7 bases are a match to TRBD2. Losses at the gene ends were 6 bases for V and 6 bases for J; bases not matched to a gene: 7. Germline values: CDR1 SNHLY, CDR2 FYNNEI. The CDR3 is 14 residues long. The CDR3 region is CASRGGGSPGELFF. CDR3 bases: TGTGCCAGCAGGGGGGGAGGGTCCCCCGGGGAGCTGTTTTTT.

The chain carries TRBV13 and TRBJ1-1, with 7 nucleotides matching TRBD1. The V gene end was trimmed by 3 bases and the J gene end by 5 bases; junction bases not matched to a gene: 6. The germline CDR1 and CDR2 sequences are PRHDT and FYEKMQ (reference sequence). CDR3 length: 14 amino acids. The CDR3 nucleotides read TGTGCCAGCAGCTTTCATATCAGGGGGACTGAAGCTTTCTTT. It specifies CASSFHIRGTEAFF.

The rearrangement uses TRBV7-9 and TRBJ1-1; D not resolved. V lost 6 bases and J 0 bases, leaving 17 bases between the germline ends. CDR3 size: 16 residues. Germline CDR1 is SEHNR and CDR2 is FQNEAQ (reference sequence). This chain's CDR3 is CASSSLTGSMNTEAFF. The CDR3 region has the DNA TGTGCCAGCAGTTCTCTCACCGGGTCTATGAACACTGAAGCTTTCTTT.

The chain employs TRBV9 and TRBJ2-1; 7 bases are a match to TRBD2. V dropped 2 bases and J dropped 3; count of bases not matched to a gene: 11. Germline V CDR1 and CDR2: SGDLS, YYNGEE. The length of the CDR3 is 17 residues. The CDR3 region has the DNA TGTGCCAGCAGCGTTCTACCCAGGGCTAGCGGCTACAATGAGCAGTTCTTC. Protein sequence: CASSVLPRASGYNEQFF. The entire variable domain, with the rest obtained from reference TRBV9 and TRBJ2-1, is as follows: DSGVTQTPKHLITATGQRVTLRCSPRSGDLSVYWYQQSLDQGLQFLIQYYNGEERAKGNILERFSAQQFPDLHSELNLSSLELGDSALYFCASSVLPRASGYNEQFFGPGTRLTVL.

This clone was counted a few times. The rearrangement uses TRBV2 and TRBJ2-3; TRBD2 might be the D (5 bases). CDR1 is SNHLY, CDR2 FYNNEI, per germline. The CDR3 consists of 13 residues. V shed 0 bases and J shed 7 bases, with 8 bases lying between them. CDR3 coding DNA: TGTGCCAGCAGTGAAGCTTACGGGAATACGCAGTATTTT. Translated: CASSEAYGNTQYF.